The 27 T cell receptor beta chains listed next were all sequenced from one sample in a study of blood T cell repertoires in COVID-19. Assay used: immunoSEQ multiplex PCR; TCRdb lists only in-frame clones, some missing. The sample lists 55,000 to 80,000 clones; around 87% were seen once. The sequencing input was peripheral blood. The receptor set was obtained from a man aged 65 to 79 with acute or convalescent COVID-19.

This chain links TRBV2 with TRBJ2-7; no definite D call. CDR3 length: 11 amino acids. Trimming cost V 6 bases and J 3 bases, with 6 bases left between them. Germline CDR1 is SNHLY and CDR2 is FYNNEI. CDR3 region: CASRAGYEQYF. In DNA, the CDR3 is TGTGCCAGCAGAGCAGGCTACGAGCAGTACTTC.

Written as DNA, the CDR3 is TGTGCCAGTAGTATTCTTAGCGGGAGCGTCCCCTACGAGCAGTACTTC. It translates to CASSILSGSVPYEQYF. The rearrangement joins TRBV19 to TRBJ2-7, with 9 bases aligning to TRBD2. CDR1 is LNHDA, CDR2 SQIVND, per germline (reference sequence). CDR3 length: 16 residues. Trimming removed 3 bases from V and 2 bases from J; junction bases left unmatched: 8.

This chain uses TRBV18 with TRBJ2-1, with 11 bases aligning to TRBD1. The CDR3 is 15 amino acids. The V gene's germline CDR1 is KGHSH and CDR2 LQKENI. After removal of 4 bases from V and 10 bases from J, the junction contained 9 bases not matched to a gene. The CDR3 DNA is TGTGCCAGCTCACGAGGGACAGGGGGGTCTGGGGAGCAGTTCTTC. Residues: CASSRGTGGSGEQFF.

This rearrangement joins TRBV9 to TRBJ2-3; possibly TRBD2 for D (5 bases). The V and J ends lost 0 bases and 7 bases respectively, with 12 bases between them. The CDR3 spans 14 residues. CDR1 and CDR2 from the germline V gene are SGDLS and YYNGEE. CDR3 nucleotide sequence: TGTGCCAGCAGCGTAGAGGTCCCCGGGAATACGCAGTATTTT. Translated, it gives CASSVEVPGNTQYF.

The chain employs TRBV3-1 (or the pseudogene TRBV3-2) and TRBJ2-7; 9 positions agree with TRBD1. V lost 2 bases to trimming and J lost 2 bases; unmatched junction nucleotides: 7. The CDR3 length is 16 residues. The germline CDR1 and CDR2 sequences are LGHDT and YNNKEL (reference sequence). The CDR3 loop reads CASSQTTGGNTYEQYF. The CDR3 bases are TGTGCCAGCAGCCAAACCACAGGGGGCAATACCTACGAGCAGTACTTC.

The chain is built from TRBV3-1 (or the pseudogene TRBV3-2) and TRBJ1-1, with D possibly being TRBD1 (6 bases). Trimming cost V 4 bases and J 0 bases, with 12 bases left between them. CDR1 is LGHDT and CDR2 is YNNKEL in the germline V gene (reference sequence). This CDR3 has 15 residues. For the CDR3, the DNA is TGTGCCAGCAGCCCCGGGGGGACAATGAACACTGAAGCTTTCTTT. It encodes CASSPGGTMNTEAFF.

The chain is built from TRBV3-1 (or the pseudogene TRBV3-2) and TRBJ2-1; D unclear. V dropped 1 base and J dropped 3 bases, with 10 bases sitting between them. This CDR3 has 15 amino acids. Germline V lookup: CDR1 LGHDT, CDR2 YNNKEL (reference sequence). CDR3 sequence (DNA): TGTGCCAGCAGCCAAGCGCGGCAGAACTACAATGAGCAGTTCTTC. Translation gives CASSQARQNYNEQFF.

This clone came up once. The gene calls are TRBV21-1 and TRBJ2-6; the table assigns TRBD2, which was not confirmed against the DNA. TRBV21-1 is a pseudogene segment. The CDR3 is 16 amino acids. CDR3: CASRWSLAGGTNVLTF. The CDR3 nucleotides are TGTGCCAGCAGATGGTCGCTAGCGGGAGGTACTAACGTCCTGACTTTC.

The rearrangement joins TRBV13 to TRBJ2-3; the match to TRBD2 covers 12 bases. This CDR3 is built from 18 residues. Germline V CDR1 and CDR2: PRHDT, FYEKMQ (reference sequence). V lost 4 bases and J lost 5; bases outside the gene matches: 13. CDR3 bases: TGTGCCAGCAGCTCAAGACTAGCGGGAGTGGGGCAGGGAGATACGCAGTATTTT. This gives the protein CASSSRLAGVGQGDTQYF.

The chain recombines TRBV3-1 (or the pseudogene TRBV3-2) with TRBJ1-2; D possibly corresponds to TRBD1 (5 bases). The germline CDR1 and CDR2 sequences are LGHDT and YNNKEL (reference sequence). This CDR3 contains 14 residues. The V end was cut by 1 base, the J end by 3 bases, with 9 bases between. CDR3 residues: CASSQGDSYYGYTF. CDR3 bases: TGTGCCAGCAGCCAAGGGGACTCCTACTATGGCTACACCTTC.

V is TRBV5-1 and J is TRBJ1-5, with TRBD1 as a possible D gene (5 bases). The CDR3 has 14 amino acids. CDR1 and CDR2 from the germline V gene are SGHRS and YFSETQ. Deletions cut 4 bases from V and 3 bases from J, with 11 bases between. The CDR3 DNA reads as TGCGCCAGCAGCGAAGGGGTCCCCAATCAGCCCCAGCATTTT. It yields the protein CASSEGVPNQPQHF.

The chain combines TRBV11-3 with TRBJ1-1; D possibly corresponds to TRBD1 (6 bases). V was trimmed by 0 bases and J by 0 bases, leaving 8 bases between them. The CDR3 length is 15 residues. CDR1 SGHNT and CDR2 YENEEA come from the germline V gene. The chain's CDR3 is CASSLERGMNTEAFF. The CDR3 coding sequence is TGTGCCAGCAGCTTAGAGAGGGGGATGAACACTGAAGCTTTCTTT.

This chain joins TRBV20-1 and TRBJ2-3; D remains ambiguous. Germline CDR1 DFQATT, CDR2 SNEGSKA (reference sequence). With 3 bases removed from V and 4 bases from J, the gap between germline ends came to 11 bases. The CDR3 is made up of 13 amino acids. Here the CDR3 reads CSASRSVADTQYF. The CDR3 DNA reads as TGCAGTGCTAGTCGTTCGGTGGCAGATACGCAGTATTTT.

The rearrangement joins TRBV24-1 to TRBJ2-1; weak D call: TRBD2 (5 bases). V was trimmed by 4 bases and J by 4 bases, leaving 16 bases between them. Germline CDR1 is KGHDR and CDR2 is SFDVKD. The CDR3 runs 16 residues. For the CDR3, the DNA is TGTGCCACCAGTGAATCCAGCGGTAGAGCTTACAATGAGCAGTTCTTC. This codes for CATSESSGRAYNEQFF.

This chain links TRBV27 with TRBJ2-3, with 9 nucleotides matching TRBD1. CDR3 length: 16 residues. The J segment lost 3 bases and the V segment lost 5 bases, leaving 9 bases of the junction unmatched. Germline V lookup: CDR1 MNHEY, CDR2 SMNVEV (reference sequence). The CDR3 is CASSLGQGRLTDTQYF. For the CDR3, the DNA is TGTGCCAGCAGTCTTGGACAGGGGCGACTTACAGATACGCAGTATTTT.

The V gene is TRBV5-1, the J gene TRBJ2-1, with D possibly matching TRBD1 (5 bases). Germline lookup yields CDR1 SGHRS and CDR2 YFSETQ. Between the trimmed V and J ends, which lost 7 bases and 5 bases, there was a span of 22 bases. The CDR3 loop spans 16 amino acids. CDR3 bases: TGCGCCAGCCAGGGAAGTCCCAACCGCGGAAACAATGAGCAGTTCTTC. It yields the protein CASQGSPNRGNNEQFF.

This rearrangement joins TRBV5-6 to TRBJ2-3; D possibly corresponds to TRBD2 (5 bases). The CDR3 length is 17 residues. V dropped 0 bases and J dropped 5 bases, with 19 bases sitting between them. The germline gives CDR1 SGHDT, CDR2 YYEEEE. The CDR3 sequence: CASSLASQTILGDTQYF. The CDR3 region has the DNA TGTGCCAGCAGCTTGGCCTCCCAGACTATCTTGGGAGATACGCAGTATTTT.

The V gene is TRBV5-4, the J gene TRBJ2-7; 7 bases map to TRBD1. The CDR3 consists of 15 residues. With V trimmed by 6 bases and J by 7 bases, 16 bases remained unmatched. Germline CDR1 SGHNT, CDR2 YYREEE (reference sequence). CDR3 nucleotide sequence: TGTGCCAGCACCCGTGGCCGAGACAGGGCCGGAGAGCAGTACTTC. This encodes CASTRGRDRAGEQYF.

V is TRBV7-3 and J is TRBJ1-3; possibly TRBD1 for D (5 bases). Germline V gives CDR1 SGHTA, CDR2 FQGTGA. CDR3 length: 18 residues. V was trimmed by 5 bases and J by 2 bases, leaving 22 bases between them. The CDR3 coding sequence is TGTGCCAGCAGCCCCTCTCCTTATTCGGGGGGAACTGGAAACACCATATATTTT. Translated, it gives CASSPSPYSGGTGNTIYF.

This clone was picked up a small number of times. The genes are TRBV25-1 and TRBJ1-5, with TRBD1 as a possible D gene (6 bases). Per the germline V gene, CDR1 is MGHDK and CDR2 is SYGVNS. V lost 5 bases to trimming and J lost 3 bases, with 11 bases between them. This CDR3 region has 14 residues. CDR3 sequence reads: CASSQTGFNQPQHF. The DNA of the CDR3 is TGTGCCAGCAGTCAGACAGGTTTCAATCAGCCCCAGCATTTT.

The V and J genes are TRBV5-6 and TRBJ1-5; no clear D gene. The CDR3 runs to 14 residues. Trimming cost V 2 bases and J 2 bases, with 8 bases left between them. Germline V gene data show CDR1 as SGHDT and CDR2 as YYEEEE. The CDR3 DNA follows: TGTGCCAGCAGCTTATACGGGGGCAATCAGCCCCAGCATTTT. The encoded protein is CASSLYGGNQPQHF.

This sequence joins TRBV12-5 and TRBJ1-4; D gene unclear. This CDR3 contains 16 residues. Germline V gene sequence: CDR1 LGHNT, CDR2 FRNRAP. The V and J ends lost 0 bases and 0 bases respectively, with 8 bases between them. In nucleotides, the CDR3 is TGTGCTAGTGGTTTGGTACGATCGGCAACTAATGAAAAACTGTTTTTT. This encodes CASGLVRSATNEKLFF.

This chain connects TRBV5-1 to TRBJ2-7; a possible D gene is TRBD2 (6 bases). V gave up 3 bases and J gave up 5 bases, with 15 bases separating them. From germline, CDR1 is SGHRS and CDR2 YFSETQ. This CDR3 region has 14 residues. The CDR3 is CASSWTTRGNEQYF. In DNA form, the CDR3 reads TGCGCCAGCAGCTGGACGACCCGGGGGAACGAGCAGTACTTC.

V and J are TRBV14 and TRBJ2-7; D possibly corresponds to TRBD1 (5 bases). This CDR3 contains 14 residues. V was cut by 1 base and J by 0 bases, with 7 bases left in between. Germline CDR1 SGHDN, CDR2 FVKESK. DNA of the CDR3: TGTGCCAGCAGCCAAGTAACAGGCTCCTACGAGCAGTACTTC. It translates to CASSQVTGSYEQYF.

The gene calls are TRBV28 and TRBJ1-2; perhaps TRBD1 as D (5 bases). Trimming cost V 4 bases and J 4 bases, with 19 bases left between them. Germline-derived CDR1 and CDR2 are MDHEN and SYDVKM. This CDR3 has 16 amino acids. The CDR3 region is CASSSAQPGEVYGYTF. CDR3 DNA sequence: TGTGCCAGCAGTTCGGCACAGCCGGGGGAGGTCTATGGCTACACCTTC.

The chain uses TRBV2 and TRBJ1-3; the D gene is possibly TRBD1 (5 bases). Between the trimmed V and J ends, which lost 6 bases and 3 bases, there was a span of 9 bases. The germline V gene has CDR1 SNHLY and CDR2 FYNNEI. This CDR3 spans 13 amino acids. CDR3 in amino acids: CASRKGLGNTIYF. The CDR3 DNA sequence: TGTGCCAGCAGGAAGGGACTTGGAAACACCATATATTTT. The full variable domain, rest sourced from reference TRBV2 and TRBJ1-3, is EPEVTQTPSHQVTQMGQEVILRCVPISNHLYFYWYRQILGQKVEFLVSFYNNEISEKSEIFDDQFSVERPDGSNFTLKIRSTKLEDSAMYFCASRKGLGNTIYFGEGSWLTVV.

J is TRBJ2-4 and V is TRBV4-2; tentative D call: TRBD2 (6 bases). This CDR3 comprises 16 residues. Trimming shortened V by 5 bases and J by 1 base, and 15 bases separated the two germline ends. Germline assignment: CDR1 LGHNA and CDR2 YNFKEQ. The CDR3 reads CASSGVLAGAKNIQYF. The CDR3 DNA follows: TGTGCCAGCAGCGGGGTCCTGGCGGGGGCCAAAAACATTCAGTACTTC.